What follows is one T cell receptor (beta chain) and its context. Unmatched junction bases numbered 7, after V lost 4 bases and J lost 4 bases. Germline V gives CDR1 SEHNR, CDR2 FQNEAQ (reference sequence). The CDR3 is 14 residues long. The assay was immunoSEQ multiplex PCR, and TCRdb's table has in-frame clones only and misses some. The repertoire has 540,000 or so clones, roughly 74% of them found once; the top ten carry 0.01% to 0.015%. The data stem from a study of shared T cell receptors in the human thymus. This sample was also put to use in a study of human thymus T cells. Per that study: The donors were infants in Finland with congenital heart defects, otherwise immunologically healthy. Obtained as resections during corrective heart surgery, the thymus tissue was then studied. The authors found apparently biased V and J gene usage in thymic and blood repertoires. Highly overlapping thymic repertoires in unrelated individuals were reported by related research.

The sample was thymocytes. The source of this sequence is a boy younger than two with a congenital heart defect. The chain links TRBV7-9 to TRBJ2-7; 7 bases line up with TRBD1. The CDR3 loop is CASSWPGQRYEQYF. CDR3 sequence (DNA): TGTGCCAGCAGCTGGCCGGGACAGAGGTACGAGCAGTACTTC.